The T cell receptor (beta chain) described here comes from a study of shared clonotypes between healthy human individuals. This clone was seen just once. DNA at about 210 ng, about 30,000 T cell genomes, went into sorted-subset replicate PCRs. Assay: immunoSEQ multiplex PCR; the TCRdb copy retains only in-frame clones and omits some. The table records 1.4 million or so clones, 97% to 99% of them present only once. Germline V gene data show CDR1 as SGHRS and CDR2 as YFSETQ. V dropped 1 base and J dropped 5 bases, with 8 bases sitting between them. The CDR3 runs to 13 residues. Sequenced: naive CD4+ T cells sorted from blood. Stated subset: CD45RA+ positively selected. The V call is TRBV5-1, the J call TRBJ2-3, with D perhaps TRBD2 (5 bases). The origin of this receptor is a man aged 25-45 years in good health. In nucleotides, the CDR3 is TGCGCCAGCAGCTTGCTAGCCCTAGATACGCAGTATTTT. Translating it yields CASSLLALDTQYF.